A single sample gave rise to the 14 T cell receptor beta chains below, sequenced in a study of identifying expanded T cells in peripheral blood. The repertoire was sequenced with immunoSEQ multiplex PCR; TCRdb's copy has only in-frame clones and lacks some. In the table there are about 86,000 clones, around 84% of which are singletons. Sequences were obtained from blood. The receptors here all came from a person between 18 and 75 years old in good health.

The rearrangement joins TRBV30 to TRBJ2-1; D remains ambiguous. The CDR3 runs to 12 residues. The V gene lost 0 bases and the J gene lost 7 bases, with 7 bases spanning the gap. CDR1 GTSNPN and CDR2 SVGIG come from the germline V gene (reference sequence). CDR3 sequence: CAWSVLRNEQFF. In DNA, the CDR3 is TGTGCCTGGAGTGTACTGAGGAATGAGCAGTTCTTC.

This clone has a single count. This CDR3 reads CASSRQRRNTDTQYF. The DNA for the CDR3 is TGTGCCAGCAGCCGCCAGAGGCGGAACACAGATACGCAGTATTTT. The chain carries TRBV7-2 and TRBJ2-3; the D is unclear. With 5 bases removed from V and 2 bases from J, the gap between germline ends came to 14 bases. Looked up from germline, CDR1 is SGHTA and CDR2 is FQGNSA. The CDR3 is 15 residues long.

The chain uses TRBV5-1 and TRBJ2-7, with a weak D call TRBD2 (6 bases). The germline V gene has CDR1 SGHRS and CDR2 YFSETQ. V dropped 0 bases and J dropped 0 bases, with 7 bases sitting between them. The CDR3 is 14 residues long. CDR3 coding DNA: TGCGCCAGCAGCTTGGGGAGGGTCTCCTACGAGCAGTACTTC. Translating it yields CASSLGRVSYEQYF.

V usage is TRBV7-2 and J usage is TRBJ1-2; D unclear. V was trimmed by 0 bases and J by 0 bases, leaving 11 bases between them. Germline loops: CDR1 SGHTA, CDR2 FQGNSA. CDR3 size: 16 residues. The CDR3 bases are TGTGCCAGCAGCTTAGCGATGGCTTCTACTAACTATGGCTACACCTTC. It specifies CASSLAMASTNYGYTF. Variable domain in full (rest from reference TRBV7-2 and TRBJ1-2): GAGVSQSPSNKVTEKGKDVELRCDPISGHTALYWYRQSLGQGLEFLIYFQGNSAPDKSGLPSDRFSAERTGGSVSTLTIQRTQQEDSAVYLCASSLAMASTNYGYTFGSGTRLTVV.

V gene TRBV6-1 combines with J gene TRBJ2-5; the D is unclear. The J call may be incorrect, as the DNA end agrees better with TRBJ2-7. The germline V gene encodes CDR1 MNHNS and CDR2 SASEGT. The CDR3 is made up of 11 amino acids. CDR3: CASSYLGEQYF. CDR3 DNA: TGTGCCAGCAGTTACCTCGGCGAGCAGTACTTC.

The chain couples TRBV11-2 to TRBJ1-2; D ambiguous. Trimming cost V 0 bases and J 4 bases, with 6 bases left between them. This CDR3 contains 13 residues. The germline V gene encodes CDR1 SGHAT and CDR2 FQNNGV. CDR3 in DNA: TGTGCCAGCAGCTTAGACAGACTCTATGGCTACACCTTC. This encodes CASSLDRLYGYTF.

V gene TRBV5-1 combines with J gene TRBJ2-5; a weak D match, TRBD2 (5 bases). V was clipped by 1 base and J by 4 bases, with 8 bases between them. Germline V CDR1 and CDR2: SGHRS, YFSETQ. The CDR3 is 13 residues long. In DNA, the CDR3 is TGCGCCAGCAGCTTGAACGGGGTAGAGACCCAGTACTTC. Its translation: CASSLNGVETQYF.

The chain joins TRBV5-1 to TRBJ2-1; D might be TRBD1 (5 bases). This CDR3 has 15 amino acids. CDR1 is SGHRS and CDR2 is YFSETQ in the germline V gene. V lost 5 bases and J 0 bases, leaving 12 bases between the germline ends. Here the CDR3 DNA reads TGCGCCAGCAGATCTCAGGGAAGCTCCTACAATGAGCAGTTCTTC. This codes for CASRSQGSSYNEQFF. Supplemented by reference TRBV5-1 and TRBJ2-1, the full variable domain reads KAGVTQTPRYLIKTRGQQVTLSCSPISGHRSVSWYQQTPGQGLQFLFEYFSETQRNKGNFPGRFSGRQFSNSRSEMNVSTLELGDSALYLCASRSQGSSYNEQFFGPGTRLTVL.

The rearrangement links TRBV7-8 to TRBJ1-6; 9 nucleotides align to TRBD1. Trimming at V came to 0 bases and at J to 7 bases, leaving 16 bases not matched to a gene. This CDR3 has 20 amino acids. CDR1 is SGHVS and CDR2 is FQNEAQ in the germline V gene. The CDR3: CASSLAKGTGSRSGNSPLHF. CDR3 sequence (DNA): TGTGCCAGCAGCTTAGCAAAAGGGACAGGGTCGCGATCGGGAAATTCACCCCTCCACTTT.

V usage is TRBV7-9 and J usage is TRBJ1-2; 7 bases match TRBD1. V lost 4 bases to trimming and J lost 6 bases; unmatched junction nucleotides: 14. The CDR3 runs 16 residues. Per germline, CDR1 SEHNR and CDR2 FQNEAQ (reference sequence). For the CDR3, the DNA is TGTGCCAGCAGCTCAGCATCCGGGACAGTTCCCGATGGCTACACCTTC. It translates to CASSSASGTVPDGYTF.

The gene calls are TRBV27 and TRBJ2-7; no clear D gene. Germline V gene data show CDR1 as MNHEY and CDR2 as SMNVEV (reference sequence). The CDR3 has 13 amino acids. Trimming left V 5 bases short and J 9 bases short, with 17 bases between. In nucleotides, the CDR3 is TGTGCCAGCAGTCCCAACCGTCTCATAAGGCAGTACTTC. Protein sequence: CASSPNRLIRQYF.

Note on this clone: The same CDR3 arises from other DNA sequences in this sample as well. This chain links TRBV7-9 with TRBJ2-7; D is unclear. The CDR3 sequence is 12 residues long. V dropped 5 bases and J dropped 3 bases, with 8 bases sitting between them. Germline CDR1 and CDR2: SEHNR and FQNEAQ (reference sequence). CDR3 sequence (DNA): TGTGCCAGCAGCCTCACGATCTACGAGCAGTACTTC. As protein: CASSLTIYEQYF. The complete variable domain, with remaining parts taken from reference TRBV7-9 and TRBJ2-7, reads DTGVSQNPRHKITKRGQNVTFRCDPISEHNRLYWYRQTLGQGPEFLTYFQNEAQLEKSRLLSDRFSAERPKGSFSTLEIQRTEQGDSAMYLCASSLTIYEQYFGPGTRLTVT.

This rearrangement joins TRBV11-3 to TRBJ2-2, with TRBD2 as a possible D gene (5 bases). Germline V lookup: CDR1 SGHNT, CDR2 YENEEA. CDR3 size: 16 residues. V lost 7 bases, J lost 3 bases, and 18 bases lay in between. In DNA, the CDR3 is TGTGCCAGCATCTACCAAGGAGGTGTAGACACCGGGGAGCTGTTTTTT. Its protein is CASIYQGGVDTGELFF. Together with reference TRBV11-3 and TRBJ2-2, the CDR3 gives the full variable domain: EAGVVQSPRYKIIEKKQPVAFWCNPISGHNTLYWYLQNLGQGPELLIRYENEEAVDDSQLPKDRFSAERLKGVDSTLKIQPAELGDSAVYLCASIYQGGVDTGELFFGEGSRLTVL.

The chain uses TRBV5-1 and TRBJ2-3; D possibly corresponds to TRBD2 (6 bases). Germline values: CDR1 SGHRS, CDR2 YFSETQ. The CDR3 has 13 residues. Between the trimmed V and J ends, which lost 4 bases and 13 bases, there was a span of 19 bases. The CDR3 loop is CASSPRPGGLEYF. CDR3 in DNA: TGCGCCAGCAGCCCGCGACCCGGGGGTTTAGAGTATTTT.